This TCR beta chain appears in the sequencing data of a study of shared clonotypes between healthy human individuals. Study conclusions and caveats: All-four-donor shared clonotypes had higher generation probabilities than non-shared clonotypes did.

The J segment lost 6 bases and the V segment lost 3 bases, leaving 16 bases of the junction unmatched. The CDR3 extends over 17 amino acids. CDR1 SGHRS and CDR2 YFSETQ come from the germline V gene. Data came from immunoSEQ multiplex PCR; TCRdb stores just in-frame clones and leaves some out. The data hold about 680,000 clones, with 92% observed a single time. Naive CD8 cells were CD45RO-negative, positively selected for CCR7, excluding terminally differentiated effector memory CD45RA+ cells. Healthy HIV-negative adults without recent acute infections or vaccinations served as donors. Donors, without exception, were Caucasian adults residing in Nashville, Tennessee. With regard to this clone: Its antigen is unknown.

Sequencing was done on a sample of naive CD8+ T cells sorted from blood. The clonotype was recovered from a man aged 30-40 years in good health. This chain uses TRBV5-1 with TRBJ1-1; 8 bases are a match to TRBD1. The CDR3 loop reads CASSSTPAGGRLAEAFF. The CDR3, as DNA: TGCGCCAGCAGCTCGACCCCCGCAGGGGGCCGTCTTGCTGAAGCTTTCTTT.